This T cell receptor beta chain was recovered during a study of CXCR3-negative and CXCR3-positive naive CD8 T cells. Study summary: The libraries yielded 120 million to 150 million TRB reads, about 1.5 +/- 0.3 million each.

Germline V gene lookup returns CDR1 MNHNS and CDR2 SASEGT. The CDR3 is 15 residues long. 5' RACE with UMI labels generated the TRB cDNA libraries. After re-calling the 5' RACE reads, TCRdb lists one entry per CDR3 protein, DNA absent. The sample has around 56,000 distinct CDR3 sequences. Naive CD8+ T cells carried a CD45RO-CCR7+CD27+CD95- phenotype. The sequence was collected from a human donor in good health. Some clones in this sample may be carry-over from other donors' samples. The sequenced sample consisted of naive CXCR3- CD8+ T cells from blood. Subset given: CD45RO-CCR7+CD27+CD95- naive CD8+ T cells lacking CXCR3 (TNR3-). The genes are TRBV6-1 and TRBJ2-7; TCRdb lists TRBD1, though no DNA is available to test this call. This CDR3 is CASSEIGGSTYEQYF.